One and the same sample provided the 26 T cell receptor beta chains below, sequenced in a study of T cells in Graves' hyperthyroidism and ophthalmopathy. Amplification targeted TCR beta CDR3 regions from RNA transcripts. The HTBI primer set drove a first-round RT-PCR of the TCR CDR3. TCRdb processed the multiplex PCR reads anew with MiXCR; each CDR3 protein has one entry. Among around 490,000 distinct CDR3 sequences, 15% to 20% were seen once, and the ten largest hold over 45%. Sequencing was performed on blood. The source is a man in his forties with Graves' ophthalmopathy.

The rearrangement links TRBV11-2 to TRBJ2-1, with 8 bases lining up with TRBD1. Looked up from germline, CDR1 is SGHAT and CDR2 is FQNNGV. V was clipped by 5 bases and J by 1 base; unmatched bases: 4. The CDR3 has 15 residues. The CDR3 is CASSTRTGSYNEQFF. The CDR3 DNA is TGTGCCAGCAGCACCCGGACAGGGTCCTACAATGAGCAGTTCTTC.

This clonotype was seen more than once but under ten times. The rearrangement uses TRBV5-5 and TRBJ1-1, with D perhaps matching TRBD1 (5 bases). Germline V CDR1 and CDR2: SGHKS, YYEKEE (reference sequence). The germline V and J ends were trimmed by 2 bases and 4 bases, with 15 bases remaining between them. This CDR3 has 15 amino acids. The CDR3 DNA reads TGTGCCAGCAGCTTTCTGATCGGGACTAGCACTGAAGCTTTCTTT. Its translation: CASSFLIGTSTEAFF.

This clonotype was seen a handful of times. The chain is built from TRBV19 and TRBJ2-2; the D is unclear. Trimming cost V 5 bases and J 4 bases, with 5 bases left between them. This CDR3 is 12 amino acids long. Germline V gene sequence: CDR1 LNHDA, CDR2 SQIVND (reference sequence). Here the CDR3 reads CASSPVTGELFF. CDR3 in DNA: TGTGCCAGTAGTCCGGTCACCGGGGAGCTGTTTTTT.

Written as DNA, the CDR3 is TGTGCCAGTAGTCTTCAGAACCTCCCGGGAGCAAAAGCTTTCTTT. Its translation: CASSLQNLPGAKAFF. The rearrangement joins TRBV19 to TRBJ1-1, with D hard to call. V shed 5 bases and J shed 9 bases, with 22 bases lying between them. The CDR3 consists of 15 residues. CDR1 and CDR2 (germline): LNHDA, SQIVND (reference sequence).

Ten or more counts support this clonotype. The rearrangement uses TRBV2 and TRBJ2-2; no reliable D call. V dropped 3 bases and J dropped 9 bases, with 14 bases sitting between them. Germline CDR1 and CDR2: SNHLY and FYNNEI. The CDR3 extends over 14 amino acids. CDR3: CASSEPWTRRELFF. As DNA, the CDR3 is TGTGCCAGCAGTGAGCCTTGGACCCGGCGGGAGCTGTTTTTT. The whole variable domain, remainder taken from reference TRBV2 and TRBJ2-2, is EPEVTQTPSHQVTQMGQEVILRCVPISNHLYFYWYRQILGQKVEFLVSFYNNEISEKSEIFDDQFSVERPDGSNFTLKIRSTKLEDSAMYFCASSEPWTRRELFFGEGSRLTVL.

The table lists this clonotype with a few counts. The chain employs TRBV10-3 and TRBJ2-3; no definite D call. The V end was cut by 3 bases, the J end by 4 bases, with 5 bases between. The CDR3 consists of 12 residues. Germline assignment: CDR1 ENHRY and CDR2 SYGVKD. This CDR3 is CAISDSSDTQYF. CDR3 DNA: TGTGCCATCAGTGACAGCTCAGATACGCAGTATTTT.

This sequence joins TRBV7-9 and TRBJ1-1; D is unresolved. V was cut by 2 bases and J by 8 bases, with 15 bases left in between. This CDR3 region has 14 residues. Germline loops: CDR1 SEHNR, CDR2 FQNEAQ (reference sequence). The CDR3 coding sequence is TGTGCCAGCAGCTTAAGGTTAGGTCCGGGGGAAGCTTTCTTT. Amino acid sequence: CASSLRLGPGEAFF.

J is TRBJ2-5 and V is TRBV3-1; 12 positions match TRBD2. The ends lost 4 bases at V and 0 bases at J; junction bases unmatched: 9. Germline assignment: CDR1 LGHDT and CDR2 YNNKEL (reference sequence). The CDR3 has 18 residues. CDR3: CASSLRWGLAGYQETQYF. Here the CDR3 DNA reads TGTGCCAGCAGCCTTAGATGGGGACTAGCGGGCTACCAAGAGACCCAGTACTTC.

V and J are TRBV9 and TRBJ1-1; no definite D call. Germline-derived CDR1 and CDR2 are SGDLS and YYNGEE. The V and J ends lost 0 bases and 1 base respectively, with 7 bases between them. The CDR3 is 14 residues long. This CDR3 reads CASSVGLQNTEAFF. The CDR3 DNA reads TGTGCCAGCAGCGTAGGTTTACAGAACACTGAAGCTTTCTTT.

The gene calls are TRBV20-1 and TRBJ1-1, with D uncertain. CDR1 is DFQATT, CDR2 SNEGSKA, per germline (reference sequence). V lost 3 bases to trimming and J lost 6 bases, with 20 bases between them. This CDR3 comprises 15 residues. The CDR3 spells CSASLRRLSTSEAFF. Here the CDR3 DNA reads TGCAGTGCTAGCCTCCGGAGGCTCTCGACCTCTGAAGCTTTCTTT.

This clonotype has a single count. It may be a read error: a sequence one base away is much more abundant. The V call is TRBV11-2, the J call TRBJ1-4; D not resolved. The CDR3 spans 13 residues. Trimming removed 5 bases from V and 7 bases from J, with 11 bases in between. Germline V lookup: CDR1 SGHAT, CDR2 FQNNGV. The CDR3 coding sequence is TGTGCCAGCAGCCCCATGGGGATTGAAAAACTGTTTTTT. Translating gives CASSPMGIEKLFF.

The V gene is TRBV3-1, the J gene TRBJ1-1; 8 nucleotides agree with TRBD1. The CDR3 runs 14 residues. Germline V gene sequence: CDR1 LGHDT, CDR2 YNNKEL (reference sequence). J gave up 7 bases and V 5 bases, and 9 bases lay outside the gene matches. In nucleotides, the CDR3 is TGTGCCAGCAGCTATGGGACAGGCTATTTTGAAGCTTTCTTT. The encoded protein is CASSYGTGYFEAFF.

This clonotype showed up just a few times. The V and J genes are TRBV12-3 or TRBV12-4 and TRBJ1-2, with 7 bases that match TRBD1. The CDR3 runs to 13 residues. The J segment lost 8 bases and the V segment lost 6 bases, leaving 9 bases of the junction unmatched. CDR3 DNA sequence: TGTGCCAGCAGCGGGGACAGAAGAAGGGGCTACACCTTC. Amino acid sequence: CASSGDRRRGYTF.

A few counts support this clonotype. The chain joins TRBV5-1 to TRBJ2-7; 8 bases agree with TRBD2. Trimming removed 4 bases from V and 2 bases from J; junction bases left unmatched: 11. The CDR3 consists of 16 residues. Germline values: CDR1 SGHRS, CDR2 YFSETQ. The CDR3 sequence is CASSLRGDLLTYEQYF. CDR3 DNA: TGCGCCAGCAGCCTGCGGGGGGACCTGTTGACCTACGAGCAGTACTTC.

This clonotype has a count of ten or more. The chain links TRBV7-2 to TRBJ2-7; 7 bases agree with TRBD1. V trimming: 5 bases; J trimming: 0 bases; junction bases outside the gene matches: 7. The length of the CDR3 is 15 residues. The germline CDR1 and CDR2 sequences are SGHTA and FQGNSA. The CDR3 DNA is TGTGCCAGCAGCCCCTGGACAGGCTTCTCCTACGAGCAGTACTTC. It specifies CASSPWTGFSYEQYF.

V gene TRBV19 combines with J gene TRBJ1-1; D is undetermined. Germline CDR1 is LNHDA and CDR2 is SQIVND (reference sequence). V was pared by 7 bases and J by 1 base, with 10 bases between. This CDR3 is built from 13 residues. For the CDR3, the DNA is TGTGCCAGTATGGAGGTCCCGAACACTGAAGCTTTCTTT. Protein sequence: CASMEVPNTEAFF.

This clonotype was counted many times. V is TRBV2 and J is TRBJ2-7, with 7 bases fitting TRBD2. This CDR3 has 16 residues. The germline gives CDR1 SNHLY, CDR2 FYNNEI. J was trimmed by 6 bases and V by 8 bases; bases with no gene match: 19. The CDR3 DNA reads as TGTGCCAGCGTGGATCTGCGGGGGAGTTCGAGCTTCGAGCAGTACTTC. It encodes CASVDLRGSSSFEQYF.

This clonotype was detected only a few times. V and J are TRBV30 and TRBJ2-2; D is tentatively TRBD1 or TRBD2 (5 bases each). This CDR3 spans 14 amino acids. Trimming stripped 2 bases from V and 6 bases from J, with 13 bases between. Germline values: CDR1 GTSNPN, CDR2 SVGIG (reference sequence). CDR3 region: CAWSRDGLSGELFF. DNA of the CDR3: TGTGCCTGGAGTAGGGACGGACTTTCCGGGGAGCTGTTTTTT.

The rearrangement uses TRBV6-1 and TRBJ2-5, with 7 bases that match TRBD1. The CDR3 is 15 amino acids. Germline V lookup: CDR1 MNHNS, CDR2 SASEGT. V shed 3 bases and J 3 bases; nucleotides not matched to a gene: 7. The CDR3 reads CASSDLQGIKETQYF. In DNA, the CDR3 is TGTGCCAGCAGTGACCTACAGGGGATTAAAGAGACCCAGTACTTC.

V is TRBV6-1 and J is TRBJ2-5; TRBD2 aligns across 9 bases. This CDR3 is 16 amino acids long. The J segment lost 5 bases and the V segment lost 1 base, leaving 8 bases of the junction unmatched. CDR1 is MNHNS, CDR2 SASEGT, per germline. The CDR3 here is CASSEVASGKGETQYF. CDR3 sequence (DNA): TGTGCCAGCAGTGAAGTGGCTAGCGGGAAGGGTGAGACCCAGTACTTC.

The chain recombines TRBV13 with TRBJ2-1, with D possibly being TRBD2 (6 bases). The V and J ends lost 3 bases and 6 bases respectively, with 15 bases between them. Looked up from germline, CDR1 is PRHDT and CDR2 is FYEKMQ (reference sequence). The length of the CDR3 is 15 residues. DNA of the CDR3: TGTGCCAGCAGCTTGGGCCTAGCGTTATCCAATGAGCAGTTCTTC. Translation gives CASSLGLALSNEQFF.

The genes are TRBV10-2 and TRBJ2-7, with a tentative D call TRBD2 (5 bases). V was clipped by 6 bases and J by 5 bases, with 14 bases between them. The germline V gene has CDR1 WSHSY and CDR2 SAAADI. This CDR3 has 13 residues. CDR3 sequence reads: CASRRGIENEQYF. The DNA for the CDR3 is TGCGCCAGCAGGAGAGGGATTGAGAACGAGCAGTACTTC.

Only a few counts were recorded for this clonotype. This chain uses TRBV6-2 or TRBV6-3 with TRBJ2-7, with 8 nucleotides matching TRBD2. CDR1 MNHEY and CDR2 SVGEGT come from the germline V gene. Germline trimming cut 2 bases from V and 1 base from J; bases unmatched to any gene: 7. CDR3 length: 16 amino acids. The CDR3 nucleotides read TGTGCCAGCAGTTACCCCGGGACTAGATTTTCCTACGAGCAGTACTTC. Encoded protein: CASSYPGTRFSYEQYF.

On this clonotype itself: A much larger clone sits a single nucleotide away, making a read error possible. The chain joins TRBV20-1 to TRBJ2-1; TRBD2 is a possible D gene (6 bases). The J call could be wrong; TRBJ2-7 is a better fit for the DNA end. Germline CDR1 DFQATT, CDR2 SNEGSKA (reference sequence). The CDR3 is 13 amino acids. CDR3 amino acids: CSAPSHSGNEQYF. CDR3 DNA: TGCAGTGCTCCGAGCCATAGCGGCAATGAGCAGTACTTC.

This chain links TRBV5-1 with TRBJ1-2; D gene ambiguous. Germline V gene data show CDR1 as SGHRS and CDR2 as YFSETQ. Trimming left V 0 bases short and J 3 bases short, with 9 bases between. The CDR3 loop spans 14 amino acids. Written as DNA, the CDR3 is TGCGCCAGCAGCTTGGACGGACGGGACTATGGCTACACCTTC. Its translation: CASSLDGRDYGYTF.

This clonotype was detected many times. The gene calls are TRBV20-1 and TRBJ1-1; D not certain. Between the trimmed V and J ends, which lost 4 bases and 2 bases, there was a span of 8 bases. The CDR3 covers 12 residues. CDR1 and CDR2 from the germline V gene are DFQATT and SNEGSKA (reference sequence). As DNA, the CDR3 is TGCAGTGCTAACAGCCTCAACACTGAAGCTTTCTTT. Translating gives CSANSLNTEAFF.